One and the same sample provided the 30 T cell receptor beta chains below, sequenced in a study of CD8 T cells in ankylosing spondylitis. TCRdb used MiXCR to reprocess the 5' RACE reads, holding one entry per CDR3 protein. The data hold under 150,000 distinct CDR3 sequences, with about a tenth observed a single time. The sequencing sample was made of blood, either unsorted or a sorted T cell fraction (not recorded which). These receptors all stem from a male donor with ankylosing spondylitis or in good health (not recorded which).

This clonotype has only one observation. The CDR3 loop is CASSLGLAAYNEQFF. The CDR3 DNA sequence: TGTGCCAGCAGCTTGGGGCTAGCGGCCTACAATGAGCAGTTCTTC. The chain uses TRBV5-5 and TRBJ2-1; 7 bases fit TRBD2. Trimming removed 0 bases from V and 2 bases from J; junction bases left unmatched: 2. This CDR3 has 15 amino acids. Germline CDR1 reads SGHKS; CDR2 reads YYEKEE (reference sequence).

This clonotype came up many times. This chain connects TRBV5-1 to TRBJ2-1; D possibly corresponds to TRBD2 (6 bases). From germline, CDR1 is SGHRS and CDR2 YFSETQ. V dropped 4 bases and J dropped 2 bases, with 13 bases sitting between them. The CDR3 runs 15 residues. CDR3 residues: CASSLSGSTYNEQFF. The CDR3, as DNA: TGCGCCAGCAGCCTTAGCGGAAGCACCTACAATGAGCAGTTCTTC.

The table lists this clonotype with a few counts. The chain is built from TRBV20-1 and TRBJ1-4; 9 nucleotides agree with TRBD1. This CDR3 is built from 15 residues. The V segment lost 0 bases and the J segment 14 bases; nucleotides outside the gene matches: 13. CDR1 and CDR2 from the germline V gene are DFQATT and SNEGSKA (reference sequence). The CDR3 region has the DNA TGCAGTGCTAGAGATTCGAGAACAGGGGGCACGGGTCTGTTTTTT. Translating it yields CSARDSRTGGTGLFF.

This clonotype was recorded many times. The J gene is TRBJ2-2, the V gene TRBV19, with D uncertain. Trimming removed 5 bases from V and 0 bases from J, with 10 bases in between. The CDR3 runs to 15 residues. Germline V gene data show CDR1 as LNHDA and CDR2 as SQIVND (reference sequence). The CDR3 DNA is TGTGCCAGTAGTTCGGCGCCCTCGAACACCGGGGAGCTGTTTTTT. Translating gives CASSSAPSNTGELFF.

The chain couples TRBV12-3 or TRBV12-4 to TRBJ2-5; perhaps D is TRBD1 or TRBD2 (5 bases each). Trimming removed 6 bases from V and 2 bases from J, with 10 bases in between. This CDR3 has 13 residues. CDR3 sequence (DNA): TGTGCCAGCAGGGGACGGGTGCAAGAGACCCAGTACTTC. It specifies CASRGRVQETQYF.

This clonotype appeared a few times. The genes are TRBV9 and TRBJ2-7, with a possible D match to TRBD2 (6 bases). V was trimmed by 4 bases and J by 1 base, leaving 18 bases between them. The CDR3 has 16 residues. Germline-derived CDR1 and CDR2 are SGDLS and YYNGEE. CDR3 DNA sequence: TGTGCCAGCAGCCCTCGGTTAGCGGAGACTTCCTACGAGCAGTACTTC. Protein product: CASSPRLAETSYEQYF.

This clonotype was detected only a few times. This chain connects TRBV7-2 to TRBJ2-5; the D gene is possibly TRBD2 (5 bases). In germline, CDR1 is SGHTA, CDR2 FQGNSA. This CDR3 region has 14 residues. The ends were cut back, 3 bases at V and 5 bases at J, with 13 bases in the middle. The DNA of the CDR3 is TGTGCCAGCAGCTTCAGAGGGCGGTGGGAGACCCAGTACTTC. Protein: CASSFRGRWETQYF.

The DNA for the CDR3 is TGTGCCAGCAGTGATTCCATGGCCCACTCCTACGAGCAGTACTTC. Translated: CASSDSMAHSYEQYF. The chain is built from TRBV12-3 or TRBV12-4 and TRBJ2-7; no reliable D call. Trimming cost V 5 bases and J 0 bases, with 14 bases left between them. The CDR3 extends over 15 amino acids.

The table lists this clonotype with a few counts. This chain uses TRBV25-1 with TRBJ2-1, with 8 bases fitting TRBD2. V dropped 3 bases and J dropped 10; count of bases not matched to a gene: 20. The CDR3 sequence is 18 residues long. Germline lookup yields CDR1 MGHDK and CDR2 SYGVNS. This CDR3 is CASSEALSRAGAVWEQFF. The CDR3 bases are TGTGCCAGCAGTGAGGCCCTCAGTCGAGCGGGAGCAGTTTGGGAGCAGTTCTTC.

This clonotype was detected a few times. The chain is built from TRBV7-2 and TRBJ1-5; no clear D gene. V was cut by 1 base and J by 1 base, with 8 bases left in between. There are 15 residues in the CDR3. The V gene's germline CDR1 is SGHTA and CDR2 FQGNSA. The CDR3 nucleotides are TGTGCCAGCAGCTTAGAAGTGAGGAGCAATCAGCCCCAGCATTTT. Residues: CASSLEVRSNQPQHF.

In its sample, this clonotype was seen a few times. The chain uses TRBV2 and TRBJ1-4; TRBD1 is a possible D gene (6 bases). The germline V and J ends were trimmed by 3 bases and 8 bases, with 25 bases remaining between them. The CDR3 runs 18 residues. Germline values: CDR1 SNHLY, CDR2 FYNNEI. In DNA form, the CDR3 reads TGTGCCAGCAGTGATTTAGCGCTTTGGTGGGGGGCTGGCGAAAAACTGTTTTTT. Protein product: CASSDLALWWGAGEKLFF.

V usage is TRBV18 and J usage is TRBJ2-1; TRBD2 matches 10 bases. Germline assignment: CDR1 KGHSH and CDR2 LQKENI. The J segment lost 2 bases and the V segment lost 3 bases, leaving 13 bases of the junction unmatched. This CDR3 has 19 residues. In DNA form, the CDR3 reads TGTGCCAGCTCACCTTACCGAAGACCTAGCGGGAGAACCTACAATGAGCAGTTCTTC. This sequence encodes CASSPYRRPSGRTYNEQFF.

This clonotype was seen ten or more times. The chain is built from TRBV5-1 and TRBJ1-1; unclear D gene. Per the germline V gene, CDR1 is SGHRS and CDR2 is YFSETQ. With 5 bases removed from V and 4 bases from J, the gap between germline ends came to 12 bases. The CDR3 is 13 residues long. The CDR3 protein is CASSYSAATEAFF. In nucleotides, the CDR3 is TGCGCCAGCAGTTATTCGGCGGCCACTGAAGCTTTCTTT. Drawing the rest from reference TRBV5-1 and TRBJ1-1, the complete variable domain is KAGVTQTPRYLIKTRGQQVTLSCSPISGHRSVSWYQQTPGQGLQFLFEYFSETQRNKGNFPGRFSGRQFSNSRSEMNVSTLELGDSALYLCASSYSAATEAFFGQGTRLTVV.

Points on this clonotype: Just one base apart from a much larger clone, this may be a read error. The rearrangement uses TRBV20-1 and TRBJ2-1; TRBD2 agrees at 10 bases. The CDR3 contains 17 residues. Germline V CDR1 and CDR2: DFQATT, SNEGSKA (reference sequence). In nucleotides, the CDR3 is TGCAGTGCTAGATTCGGTTCCGGGACTAGCGCCCACAATGATCAGTTCTTC. It encodes CSARFGSGTSAHNDQFF.

This clonotype was detected ten times or more. For the CDR3, the DNA is TGTGCCAGCAGCTTATTCGCCCAGGAAAATCAGCCCCAGCATTTT. It encodes CASSLFAQENQPQHF. This chain uses TRBV7-2 with TRBJ1-5; D is ambiguous. The germline V gene has CDR1 SGHTA and CDR2 FQGNSA. The CDR3 loop spans 15 amino acids. Trimming shortened V by 2 bases and J by 4 bases, and 12 bases separated the two germline ends.

At least ten counts were recorded for this clonotype. The rearrangement uses TRBV29-1 and TRBJ2-2; D is perhaps TRBD1 (6 bases). CDR3 size: 14 residues. Germline lookup yields CDR1 SQVTM and CDR2 ANQGSEA. The ends were cut back, 7 bases at V and 1 base at J, with 13 bases in the middle. Here the CDR3 DNA reads TGCAGCGGCCGAAGGGGACAGAACACCGGGGAGCTGTTTTTT. Translated, it gives CSGRRGQNTGELFF.

Ten or more counts support this clonotype. The V call is TRBV5-1, the J call TRBJ2-1, with 7 positions matching TRBD2. CDR1 is SGHRS and CDR2 is YFSETQ in the germline V gene. The CDR3 runs to 15 residues. Trimming at V came to 0 bases and at J to 0 bases, leaving 0 bases not matched to a gene. CDR3: CASSLGGGSYNEQFF. In nucleotides, the CDR3 is TGCGCCAGCAGCTTGGGGGGGGGCTCCTACAATGAGCAGTTCTTC.

This clonotype has ten or more counts. This chain links TRBV12-3 or TRBV12-4 with TRBJ2-2, with D uncertain. V lost 7 bases, J lost 1 base, and 7 bases lay in between. The CDR3 extends over 13 amino acids. In DNA form, the CDR3 reads TGTGCCAGCACCGACAAGAACACCGGGGAGCTGTTTTTT. Translated: CASTDKNTGELFF.

V is TRBV5-1 and J is TRBJ2-7; maybe TRBD2 (5 bases). There are 14 residues in the CDR3. V was clipped by 2 bases and J by 6 bases, with 15 bases between them. Germline V gives CDR1 SGHRS, CDR2 YFSETQ. Here the CDR3 DNA reads TGCGCCAGCAGCTTTTCGGCCCCGGGGAGCGAGCAGTACTTC. Translated: CASSFSAPGSEQYF.

This rearrangement joins TRBV30 to TRBJ2-7, with 7 bases that match TRBD1. V gave up 0 bases and J gave up 0 bases; unmatched junction bases: 5. The CDR3 has 15 amino acids. Germline V gene data show CDR1 as GTSNPN and CDR2 as SVGIG (reference sequence). In DNA form, the CDR3 reads TGTGCCTGGAGTGTACGCCGGACAGGCTCCTACGAGCAGTACTTC. The encoded protein is CAWSVRRTGSYEQYF.

J is TRBJ2-2 and V is TRBV19; D may correspond to TRBD1 or TRBD2 (5 bases each). The CDR3 is 12 residues long. V lost 3 bases, J lost 8 bases, and 7 bases lay in between. The germline V gene has CDR1 LNHDA and CDR2 SQIVND (reference sequence). The CDR3 sequence: CASSMGVGELFF. CDR3 DNA sequence: TGTGCCAGTAGTATGGGGGTTGGGGAGCTGTTTTTT.

The chain couples TRBV9 to TRBJ2-1; 12 bases fit TRBD2. V lost 4 bases, J lost 9 bases, and 11 bases stayed unmatched. CDR1 is SGDLS and CDR2 is YYNGEE in the germline V gene. The CDR3 length is 16 residues. The CDR3 DNA follows: TGTGCCAGCAGCCCTCAAACTAGCGGGGGGAGTGGTGAGCAGTTCTTC. Translation: CASSPQTSGGSGEQFF.

At least ten counts were recorded for this clonotype. CDR3 residues: CASSTYSPNTEAFF. CDR3 in DNA: TGCGCCAGCAGCACATACAGTCCAAACACTGAAGCTTTCTTT. The chain joins TRBV5-1 to TRBJ1-1; D is ambiguous. V lost 4 bases and J 2 bases, leaving 12 bases between the germline ends. The CDR3 is made up of 14 amino acids. CDR1 is SGHRS, CDR2 YFSETQ, per germline.

The rearrangement joins TRBV6-5 to TRBJ2-7; D gene uncertain. V lost 6 bases and J lost 7, with 13 bases in between. CDR3 length: 12 residues. The germline CDR1 and CDR2 sequences are MNHEY and SVGAGI. The chain's CDR3 is CASSRDLVEQYF. The CDR3 DNA sequence: TGTGCCAGCAGCCGAGATTTGGTAGAGCAGTACTTC.

In this sample, this clonotype turned up many times. The chain employs TRBV20-1 and TRBJ2-7; tentative D call: TRBD1 (7 bases). Trimming took off 1 base at V and 2 bases at J, with 15 bases between the two ends. The CDR3 has 15 amino acids. The germline V gene has CDR1 DFQATT and CDR2 SNEGSKA (reference sequence). The CDR3 is CSARAMTGRTYEQYF. The DNA for the CDR3 is TGCAGTGCTAGAGCAATGACAGGGAGGACCTACGAGCAGTACTTC.

Many counts were recorded for this clonotype. The chain employs TRBV4-3 and TRBJ2-3, with TRBD2 matching 10 bases. The CDR3 extends over 16 amino acids. V shed 0 bases, J shed 4 bases, and the junction held 4 bases outside the gene matches. The germline CDR1 and CDR2 sequences are LGHNA and YSLEER. CDR3 nucleotide sequence: TGCGCCAGCAGCCAAGATCCTAGCGGGAGCGCAGATACGCAGTATTTT. Translation gives CASSQDPSGSADTQYF.

In this sample, this clonotype turned up many times. The chain joins TRBV5-1 to TRBJ1-5; D remains unclear. Germline V gene sequence: CDR1 SGHRS, CDR2 YFSETQ. Trimming cost V 4 bases and J 5 bases, with 13 bases left between them. This CDR3 is built from 14 residues. The CDR3 region is CASSRTLGDQPQHF. In nucleotides, the CDR3 is TGCGCCAGCAGCCGGACCCTTGGTGATCAGCCCCAGCATTTT.

The chain joins TRBV4-3 to TRBJ2-5, with a tentative D call TRBD1 (6 bases). CDR1 is LGHNA, CDR2 YSLEER, per germline. Trimming stripped 0 bases from V and 1 base from J, with 9 bases between. This CDR3 is 15 amino acids long. The CDR3 spells CASSQDGQTQETQYF. The CDR3 DNA is TGCGCCAGCAGCCAAGATGGACAGACCCAAGAGACCCAGTACTTC.

At least ten counts were recorded for this clonotype. V usage is TRBV6-2 or TRBV6-3 and J usage is TRBJ2-7; 9 nucleotides line up with TRBD1. CDR1 is MNHEY and CDR2 is SVGEGT in the germline V gene. The trim removed 6 bases at V and 5 bases at J, leaving 5 bases unmatched. This CDR3 has 13 amino acids. The CDR3: CASRGQGLHEQYF. The DNA for the CDR3 is TGTGCCAGCAGAGGACAGGGGCTCCACGAGCAGTACTTC.

This clonotype was counted many times. The chain combines TRBV6-1 with TRBJ2-7, with 14 bases identical to TRBD2. The germline V gene has CDR1 MNHNS and CDR2 SASEGT. With 5 bases clipped from V and 8 bases from J, the junction kept 5 bases outside the gene matches. CDR3 length equals 14 residues. DNA for the CDR3: TGTGCCAGCAGTCCCGGGACTAGCGGGAGCAAGCAGTACTTC. It yields the protein CASSPGTSGSKQYF.